A selection of T cell receptor beta chains follows, all from one sample in a study of cytomegalovirus exposure and HLA in healthy donors. Here immunoSEQ multiplex PCR was the method, and the copy in TCRdb shows in-frame clones only, minus some. The data show roughly 200,000 clones, over 65% seen once. Specimen: PBMCs. The receptors originated from an older woman in good health and CMV-seropositive. Each CDR3 is given with its conserved first and last residue. The D gene is left open where the match is weak. For some rows the clone size is stated as once, few or many, or as a class when expanded; others skip it.

clone_size: NA; j_call: TRBJ2-7; d_call: TRBD1; v_call: TRBV28; cdr3_nt: TGTGCCAGCAGTTTCCCGGTCAAGGACAGGGGGGACTACGAGCAGTACTTC; cdr3_aa: CASSFPVKDRGDYEQYF
clone_size: NA; j_call: TRBJ2-6; d_call: NA; v_call: TRBV27; cdr3_nt: TGTGCCAGCAGTTGGAATAACCCCTCTGGGGCCAACGGCCTGACTTTC; cdr3_aa: CASSWNNPSGANGLTF
clone_size: NA; j_call: TRBJ2-7; d_call: TRBD2; v_call: TRBV9; cdr3_nt: TGTGCCAGCAGCGTAGAATCCTTAGCGGGAGGGGAATACGAGCAGTACTTC; cdr3_aa: CASSVESLAGGEYEQYF
clone_size: NA; j_call: TRBJ1-5; d_call: TRBD1; v_call: TRBV2; cdr3_nt: TGTGCCAGCAGAGAACGAGGACAGGGCAATCAGCCCCAGCATTTT; cdr3_aa: CASRERGQGNQPQHF
clone_size: NA; j_call: TRBJ2-7; d_call: NA; v_call: TRBV30; cdr3_nt: TGTGCCTGGAGTGTAGCTCAAGCAACGTACTTC; cdr3_aa: CAWSVAQATYF
clone_size: NA; j_call: TRBJ2-5; d_call: TRBD2; v_call: TRBV19; cdr3_nt: TGTGCCAGTAGTATAGAACTAGCGGGCCAAGAGACCCAGTACTTC; cdr3_aa: CASSIELAGQETQYF
clone_size: NA; j_call: TRBJ2-7; d_call: TRBD2; v_call: TRBV7-2; cdr3_nt: TGTGCCAGCAACCAAGGACTAGCGGAATACGAGCAGTACTTC; cdr3_aa: CASNQGLAEYEQYF
clone_size: few; j_call: TRBJ2-3; d_call: NA; v_call: TRBV5-6; cdr3_nt: TGTGCCAGCAGCTCCAACCCAGGAGATACGCAGTATTTT; cdr3_aa: CASSSNPGDTQYF
clone_size: NA; j_call: TRBJ2-7; d_call: TRBD1; v_call: TRBV5-1; cdr3_nt: TGCGCCAGCAGCTCACACAGGGGACCAGGATCCTTTTACGAGCAGTACTTC; cdr3_aa: CASSSHRGPGSFYEQYF
clone_size: NA; j_call: TRBJ1-4; d_call: TRBD1; v_call: TRBV2; cdr3_nt: TGTGCCAGCAGACAGAACTCAGGGGGCGCATATGAAAAACTGTTTTTT; cdr3_aa: CASRQNSGGAYEKLFF
clone_size: NA; j_call: TRBJ1-3; d_call: NA; v_call: TRBV25-1; cdr3_nt: TGTGCCAGCAGTGAAAGGTGGACAGAGAGCCGAAACACCATATATTTT; cdr3_aa: CASSERWTESRNTIYF
clone_size: NA; j_call: TRBJ1-5; d_call: TRBD1; v_call: TRBV18; cdr3_nt: TGTGCCAGCTCACTTGGGACAGGGTCGTTACCTCAGCCCCAGCATTTT; cdr3_aa: CASSLGTGSLPQPQHF
clone_size: NA; j_call: TRBJ2-4; d_call: NA; v_call: TRBV19; cdr3_nt: TGTGCCAGTAGTAGGCAACGGACATCAAACATTCAGTACTTC; cdr3_aa: CASSRQRTSNIQYF
clone_size: NA; j_call: TRBJ2-7; d_call: TRBD2; v_call: TRBV27; cdr3_nt: TGTGCCAGCAGTAGGATTCCCCGTTTGCGGGAGGGTTTCTACGAGCAGTACTTC; cdr3_aa: CASSRIPRLREGFYEQYF
clone_size: NA; j_call: TRBJ2-3; d_call: NA; v_call: TRBV7-3; cdr3_nt: TGTGCCAGCAGCCTAAGACTAGGAGGAGATACGCAGTATTTT; cdr3_aa: CASSLRLGGDTQYF
clone_size: NA; j_call: TRBJ2-1; d_call: NA; v_call: TRBV28; cdr3_nt: TGTGCCAGCAGTTTTGCCAGCTCCTACAATGAGCAGTTCTTC; cdr3_aa: CASSFASSYNEQFF
clone_size: once; j_call: TRBJ1-1; d_call: NA; v_call: TRBV15; cdr3_nt: TGTGCCACCAGCAGAGAGGGCCAAGCTTTCTTT; cdr3_aa: CATSREGQAFF
clone_size: NA; j_call: TRBJ2-3; d_call: TRBD1; v_call: TRBV7-9; cdr3_nt: TGTGCCAGCAGTACGGGACAGGGGACAGATACGCAGTATTTT; cdr3_aa: CASSTGQGTDTQYF
clone_size: NA; j_call: TRBJ2-7; d_call: TRBD1; v_call: TRBV5-4; cdr3_nt: TGTGCCAGCAGCCGCCCGGGACAGTCCTACGAGCAGTACTTC; cdr3_aa: CASSRPGQSYEQYF
clone_size: NA; j_call: TRBJ2-1; d_call: NA; v_call: TRBV12-5; cdr3_nt: TGTGCTAGTGGTTCCGGACTGGGCAATGAGCAGTTCTTC; cdr3_aa: CASGSGLGNEQFF
clone_size: once; j_call: TRBJ1-2; d_call: NA; v_call: TRBV5-6; cdr3_nt: TGTGCCAGCAGCCCAGATCAGTATGGCTACACCTTC; cdr3_aa: CASSPDQYGYTF
clone_size: NA; j_call: TRBJ2-7; d_call: TRBD1; v_call: TRBV19; cdr3_nt: TGTGCCAGTAGATGGGACAGGGGGTCGTACGAGCAGTACTTC; cdr3_aa: CASRWDRGSYEQYF
clone_size: NA; j_call: TRBJ1-1; d_call: NA; v_call: TRBV6-6; cdr3_nt: TGTGCCAGCAGTTACTCCTCCCTATTGAACACTGAAGCTTTCTTT; cdr3_aa: CASSYSSLLNTEAFF
clone_size: NA; j_call: TRBJ2-1; d_call: NA; v_call: TRBV5-1; cdr3_nt: TGCGCCAGCAGCTCCGGACTAATCGAGAGAAATGAGCAGTTCTTC; cdr3_aa: CASSSGLIERNEQFF
clone_size: NA; j_call: TRBJ2-7; d_call: TRBD1; v_call: TRBV10-3; cdr3_nt: TGTGCCATCAGGGGGACAGGGGATGGCCACGAGCAGTACTTC; cdr3_aa: CAIRGTGDGHEQYF
clone_size: NA; j_call: TRBJ2-3; d_call: TRBD1; v_call: TRBV28; cdr3_nt: TGTGCCAGCAAGGTTGGACAGGGGGGCACAGATACGCAGTATTTT; cdr3_aa: CASKVGQGGTDTQYF
clone_size: once; j_call: TRBJ1-2; d_call: TRBD1; v_call: TRBV19; cdr3_nt: TGTGCCAGTAGTATTAAGGGACAGGGGGCGCTCAACTATGGCTACACCTTC; cdr3_aa: CASSIKGQGALNYGYTF
clone_size: NA; j_call: TRBJ1-2; d_call: NA; v_call: TRBV4-1; cdr3_nt: TGCGCCAGCAGCCAATCCCCAAGGAGGGGCCGCCTGGTTCCCTATGGCTACACCTTC; cdr3_aa: CASSQSPRRGRLVPYGYTF
clone_size: once; j_call: TRBJ2-7; d_call: TRBD2; v_call: TRBV27; cdr3_nt: TGTGCCAGCAGTCCTGGACTAGCGGGAGACGAGCAGTACTTC; cdr3_aa: CASSPGLAGDEQYF
clone_size: few; j_call: TRBJ1-1; d_call: NA; v_call: TRBV5-4; cdr3_nt: TGTGCCAGCAGCCGGCCCGGGGGCACTGAAGCTTTCTTT; cdr3_aa: CASSRPGGTEAFF
clone_size: NA; j_call: TRBJ2-1; d_call: TRBD2; v_call: TRBV7-6; cdr3_nt: TGTGCCAGCAGTTATCCGGGACTAGCGGAGGGGGAGCAGTTCTTC; cdr3_aa: CASSYPGLAEGEQFF
clone_size: few; j_call: TRBJ1-2; d_call: NA; v_call: TRBV21-1; cdr3_nt: TGTGCCAGCAGCAAAATCGGAGCGCTTGTGGAAGCTACCTATGGCTACACCTTC; cdr3_aa: CASSKIGALVEATYGYTF
clone_size: NA; j_call: TRBJ2-7; d_call: TRBD1; v_call: TRBV19; cdr3_nt: TGTGCCAGTAGTGCCTGGGACAGGGCCTACGAGCAGTACTTC; cdr3_aa: CASSAWDRAYEQYF
clone_size: NA; j_call: TRBJ2-1; d_call: TRBD2; v_call: TRBV5-6; cdr3_nt: TGTGCCAGCAGCTTAATAGCGGGGGGGGCATACAATGAGCAGTTCTTC; cdr3_aa: CASSLIAGGAYNEQFF
clone_size: NA; j_call: TRBJ1-2; d_call: NA; v_call: TRBV27; cdr3_nt: TGTGCCAGCAGTCCCGGACAGAAACGAGGCTACACTTTC; cdr3_aa: CASSPGQKRGYTF
clone_size: once; j_call: TRBJ2-1; d_call: NA; v_call: TRBV6-5; cdr3_nt: TGTGCCGGGGGGCGCCCCGGGACTAACAATGAGCAGTTCTTC; cdr3_aa: CAGGRPGTNNEQFF